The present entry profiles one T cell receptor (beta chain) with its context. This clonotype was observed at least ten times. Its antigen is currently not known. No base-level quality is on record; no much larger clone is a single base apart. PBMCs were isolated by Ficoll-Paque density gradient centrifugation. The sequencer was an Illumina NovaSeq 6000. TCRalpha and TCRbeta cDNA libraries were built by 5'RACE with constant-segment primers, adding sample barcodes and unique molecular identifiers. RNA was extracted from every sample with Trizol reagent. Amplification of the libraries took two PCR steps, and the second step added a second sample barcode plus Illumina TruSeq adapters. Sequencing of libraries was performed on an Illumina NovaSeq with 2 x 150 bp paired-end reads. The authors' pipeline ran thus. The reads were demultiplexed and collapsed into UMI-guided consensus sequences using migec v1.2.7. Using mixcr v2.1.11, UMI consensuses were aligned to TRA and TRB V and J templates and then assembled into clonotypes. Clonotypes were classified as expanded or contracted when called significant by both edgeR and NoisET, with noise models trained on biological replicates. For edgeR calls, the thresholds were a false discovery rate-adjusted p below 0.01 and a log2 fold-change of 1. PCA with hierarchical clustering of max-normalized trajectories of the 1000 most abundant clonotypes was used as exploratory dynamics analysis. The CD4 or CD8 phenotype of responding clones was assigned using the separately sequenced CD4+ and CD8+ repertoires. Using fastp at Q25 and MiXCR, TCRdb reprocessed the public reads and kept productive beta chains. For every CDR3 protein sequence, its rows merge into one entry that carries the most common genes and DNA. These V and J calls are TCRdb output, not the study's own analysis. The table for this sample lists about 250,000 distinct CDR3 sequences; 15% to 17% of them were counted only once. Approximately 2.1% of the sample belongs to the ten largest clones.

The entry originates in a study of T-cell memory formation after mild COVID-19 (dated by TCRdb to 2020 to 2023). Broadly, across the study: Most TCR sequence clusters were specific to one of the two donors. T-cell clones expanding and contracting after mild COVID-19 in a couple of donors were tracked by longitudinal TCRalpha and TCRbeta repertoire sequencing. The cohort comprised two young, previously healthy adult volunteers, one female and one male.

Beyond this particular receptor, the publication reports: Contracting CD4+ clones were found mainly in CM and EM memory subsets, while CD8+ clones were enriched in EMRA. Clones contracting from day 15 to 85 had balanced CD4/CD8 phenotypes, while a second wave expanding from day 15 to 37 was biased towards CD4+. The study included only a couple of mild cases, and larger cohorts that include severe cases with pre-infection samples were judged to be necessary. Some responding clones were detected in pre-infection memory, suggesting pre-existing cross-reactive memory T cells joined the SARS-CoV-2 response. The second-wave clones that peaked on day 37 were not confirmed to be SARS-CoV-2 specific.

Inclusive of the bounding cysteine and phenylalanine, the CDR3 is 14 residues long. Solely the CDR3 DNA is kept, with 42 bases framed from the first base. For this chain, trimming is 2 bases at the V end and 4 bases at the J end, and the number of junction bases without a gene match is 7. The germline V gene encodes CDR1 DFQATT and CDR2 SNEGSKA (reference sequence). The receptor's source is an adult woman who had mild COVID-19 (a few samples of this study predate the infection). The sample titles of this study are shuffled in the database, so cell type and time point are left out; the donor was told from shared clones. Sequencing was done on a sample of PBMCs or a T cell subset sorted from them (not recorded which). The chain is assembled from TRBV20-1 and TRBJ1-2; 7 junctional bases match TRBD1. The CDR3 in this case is CSARPWTGSYGYTF. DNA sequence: TGCAGTGCTAGACCCTGGACAGGAAGCTATGGCTACACCTTC.